The sequence of this T cell receptor beta chain was determined in a study of read filtering for tumor transcriptome and immune sequencing. At least ten counts were recorded for this clonotype. Sampling of bone marrow took place during active disease in every patient. From approximately 400 ng of RNA, a library with molecular barcoded alpha/delta and beta/gamma adaptors was made. One entry per CDR3 protein, called by TCRdb with MiXCR from the reads. The table lists roughly 25,000 distinct CDR3 sequences, around a fifth of them singletons. This CDR3 is built from 14 residues. Germline V gene data show CDR1 as SQVTM and CDR2 as ANQGSEA. V lost 3 bases and J lost 1; bases outside the gene matches: 5.

The chain joins TRBV29-1 to TRBJ1-1; 7 bases align to TRBD1. Sequencing was carried out using a population of CD138-negative cells sorted from bone marrow. This sequence was found in a donor aged 40 or over with multiple myeloma. The DNA of the CDR3 is TGCAGCGTTGAGGTCAGGGGGACGAACACTGAAGCTTTCTTT. Protein: CSVEVRGTNTEAFF.